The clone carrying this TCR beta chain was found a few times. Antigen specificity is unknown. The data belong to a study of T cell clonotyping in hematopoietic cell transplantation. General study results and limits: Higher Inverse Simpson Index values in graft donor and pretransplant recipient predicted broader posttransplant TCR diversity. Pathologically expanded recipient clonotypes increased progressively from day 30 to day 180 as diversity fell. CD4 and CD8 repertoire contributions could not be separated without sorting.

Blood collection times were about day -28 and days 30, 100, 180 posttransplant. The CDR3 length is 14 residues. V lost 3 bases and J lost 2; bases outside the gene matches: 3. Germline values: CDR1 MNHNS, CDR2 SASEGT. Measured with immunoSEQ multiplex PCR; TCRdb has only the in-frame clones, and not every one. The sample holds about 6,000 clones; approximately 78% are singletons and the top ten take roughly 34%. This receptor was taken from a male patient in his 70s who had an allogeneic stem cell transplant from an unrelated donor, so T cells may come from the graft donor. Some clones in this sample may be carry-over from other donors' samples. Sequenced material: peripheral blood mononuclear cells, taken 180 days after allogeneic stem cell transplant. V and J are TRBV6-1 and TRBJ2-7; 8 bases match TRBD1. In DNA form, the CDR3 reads TGTGCCAGCAGTGATGGACAGGGTGCCTACGAGCAGTACTTC. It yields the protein CASSDGQGAYEQYF.